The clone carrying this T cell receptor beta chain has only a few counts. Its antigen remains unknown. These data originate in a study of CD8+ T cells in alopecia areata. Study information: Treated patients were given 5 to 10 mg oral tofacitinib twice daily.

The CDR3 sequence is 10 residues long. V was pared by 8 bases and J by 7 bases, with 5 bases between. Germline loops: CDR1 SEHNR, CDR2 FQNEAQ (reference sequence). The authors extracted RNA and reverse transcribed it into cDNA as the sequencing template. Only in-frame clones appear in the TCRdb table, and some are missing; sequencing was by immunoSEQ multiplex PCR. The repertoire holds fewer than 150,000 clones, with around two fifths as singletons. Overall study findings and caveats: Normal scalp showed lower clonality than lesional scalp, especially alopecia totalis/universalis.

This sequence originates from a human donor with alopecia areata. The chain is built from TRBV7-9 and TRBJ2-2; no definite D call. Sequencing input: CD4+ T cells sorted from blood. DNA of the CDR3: TGTGCCAGCGGTGACGGGGAGCTGTTTTTT. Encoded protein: CASGDGELFF. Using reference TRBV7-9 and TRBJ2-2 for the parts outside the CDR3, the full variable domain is DTGVSQNPRHKITKRGQNVTFRCDPISEHNRLYWYRQTLGQGPEFLTYFQNEAQLEKSRLLSDRFSAERPKGSFSTLEIQRTEQGDSAMYLCASGDGELFFGEGSRLTVL.